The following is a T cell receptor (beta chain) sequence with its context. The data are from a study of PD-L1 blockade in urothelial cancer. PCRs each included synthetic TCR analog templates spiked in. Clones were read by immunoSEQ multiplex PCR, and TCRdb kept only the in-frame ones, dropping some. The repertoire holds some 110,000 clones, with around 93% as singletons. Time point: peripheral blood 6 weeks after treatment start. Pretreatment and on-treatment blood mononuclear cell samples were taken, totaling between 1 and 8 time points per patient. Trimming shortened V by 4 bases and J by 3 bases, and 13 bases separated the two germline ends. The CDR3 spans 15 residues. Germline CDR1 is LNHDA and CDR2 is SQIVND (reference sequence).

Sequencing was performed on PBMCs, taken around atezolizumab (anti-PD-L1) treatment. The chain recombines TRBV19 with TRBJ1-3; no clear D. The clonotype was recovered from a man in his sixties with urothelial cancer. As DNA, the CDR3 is TGTGCCAGTAGTACCCAGGAGGGCCTTGGAAACACCATATATTTT. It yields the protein CASSTQEGLGNTIYF.